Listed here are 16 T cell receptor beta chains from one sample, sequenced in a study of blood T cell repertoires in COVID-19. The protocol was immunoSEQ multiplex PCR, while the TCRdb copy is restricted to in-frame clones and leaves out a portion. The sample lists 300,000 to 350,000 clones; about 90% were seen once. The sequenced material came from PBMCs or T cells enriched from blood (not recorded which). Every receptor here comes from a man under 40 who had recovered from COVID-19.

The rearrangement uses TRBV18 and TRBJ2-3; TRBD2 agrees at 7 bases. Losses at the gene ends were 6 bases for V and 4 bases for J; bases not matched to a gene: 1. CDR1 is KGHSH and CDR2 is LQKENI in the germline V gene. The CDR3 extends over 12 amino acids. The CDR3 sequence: CASSRGADTQYF. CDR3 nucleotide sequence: TGTGCCAGCTCCCGGGGGGCAGATACGCAGTATTTT.

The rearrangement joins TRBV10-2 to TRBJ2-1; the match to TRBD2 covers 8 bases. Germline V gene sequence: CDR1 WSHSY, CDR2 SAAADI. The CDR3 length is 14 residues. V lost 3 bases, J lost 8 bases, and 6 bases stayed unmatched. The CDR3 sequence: CASSESGGPYEQFF. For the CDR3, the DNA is TGCGCCAGCAGTGAAAGCGGGGGACCCTATGAGCAGTTCTTC.

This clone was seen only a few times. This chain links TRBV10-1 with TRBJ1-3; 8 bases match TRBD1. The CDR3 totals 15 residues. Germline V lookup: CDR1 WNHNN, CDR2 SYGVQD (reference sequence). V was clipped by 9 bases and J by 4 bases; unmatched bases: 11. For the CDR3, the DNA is TGCGCCAGGGACAGGGAGAATATTGAGGGAAACACCATATATTTT. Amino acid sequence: CARDRENIEGNTIYF.

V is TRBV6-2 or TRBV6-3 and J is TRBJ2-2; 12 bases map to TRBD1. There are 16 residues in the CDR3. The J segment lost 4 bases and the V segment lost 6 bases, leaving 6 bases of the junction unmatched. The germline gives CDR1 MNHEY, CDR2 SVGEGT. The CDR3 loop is CASSLGTGGGTGELFF. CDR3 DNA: TGTGCCAGCAGCCTTGGGACAGGGGGCGGCACCGGGGAGCTGTTTTTT.

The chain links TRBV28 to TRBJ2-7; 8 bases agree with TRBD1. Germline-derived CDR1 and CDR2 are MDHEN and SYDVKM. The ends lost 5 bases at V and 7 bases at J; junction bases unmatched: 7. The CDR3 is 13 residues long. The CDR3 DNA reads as TGTGCCAGCAGTCCTGGACAGGGCGAAGAGCAGTACTTC. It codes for CASSPGQGEEQYF.

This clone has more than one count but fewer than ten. The CDR3 region is CATSDPQETQYF. In DNA form, the CDR3 reads TGTGCCACCAGTGACCCGCAAGAGACCCAGTACTTC. The J gene is TRBJ2-5, the V gene TRBV24-1; D ambiguous. V shed 4 bases and J shed 2 bases, with 4 bases lying between them. The length of the CDR3 is 12 residues. CDR1 and CDR2 (germline): KGHDR, SFDVKD.

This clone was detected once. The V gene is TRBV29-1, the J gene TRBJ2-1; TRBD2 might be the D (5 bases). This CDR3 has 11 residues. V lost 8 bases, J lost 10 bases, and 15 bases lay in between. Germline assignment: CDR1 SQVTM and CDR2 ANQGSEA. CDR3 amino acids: CSSQEGFEQFF. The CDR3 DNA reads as TGCAGCTCCCAAGAGGGTTTCGAGCAGTTCTTC.

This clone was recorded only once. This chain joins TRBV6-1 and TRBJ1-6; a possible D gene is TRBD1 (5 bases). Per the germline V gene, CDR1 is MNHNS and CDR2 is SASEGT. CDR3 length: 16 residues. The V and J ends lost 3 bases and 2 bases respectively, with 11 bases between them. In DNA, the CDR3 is TGTGCCAGCAGTGACGGAGGGGCCGCCTATAATTCACCCCTCCACTTT. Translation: CASSDGGAAYNSPLHF.

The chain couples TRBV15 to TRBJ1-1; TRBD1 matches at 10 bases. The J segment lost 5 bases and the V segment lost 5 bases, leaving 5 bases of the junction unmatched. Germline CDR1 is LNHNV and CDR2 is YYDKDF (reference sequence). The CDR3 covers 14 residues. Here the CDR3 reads CATSRDRGRTEAFF. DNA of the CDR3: TGTGCCACCAGCCGCGACAGGGGGCGGACTGAAGCTTTCTTT.

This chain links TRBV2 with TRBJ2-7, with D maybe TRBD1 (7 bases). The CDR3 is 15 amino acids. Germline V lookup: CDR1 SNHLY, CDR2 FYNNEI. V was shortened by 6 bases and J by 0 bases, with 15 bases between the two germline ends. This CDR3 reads CASRAGGRSSYEQYF. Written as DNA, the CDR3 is TGTGCCAGCAGGGCAGGGGGGAGGAGCTCCTACGAGCAGTACTTC.

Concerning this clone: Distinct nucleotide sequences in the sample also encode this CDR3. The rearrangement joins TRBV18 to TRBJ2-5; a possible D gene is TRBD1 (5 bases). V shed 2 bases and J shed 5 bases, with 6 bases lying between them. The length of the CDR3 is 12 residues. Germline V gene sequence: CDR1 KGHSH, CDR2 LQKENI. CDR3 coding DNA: TGTGCCAGCTCACCATCAGGGGAGACCCAGTACTTC. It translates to CASSPSGETQYF.

CDR3: CASKPQGPNSPLHF. The CDR3 DNA reads as TGTGCCAGCAAACCACAGGGCCCGAATTCACCCCTCCACTTT. V gene TRBV27 combines with J gene TRBJ1-6; maybe TRBD1 (6 bases). The CDR3 length is 14 residues. Trimming left V 7 bases short and J 7 bases short, with 14 bases between. Germline V gives CDR1 MNHEY, CDR2 SMNVEV (reference sequence).

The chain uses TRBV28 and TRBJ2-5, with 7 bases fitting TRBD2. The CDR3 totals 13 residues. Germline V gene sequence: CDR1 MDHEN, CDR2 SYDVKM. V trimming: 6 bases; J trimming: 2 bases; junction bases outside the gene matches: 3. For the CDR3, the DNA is TGTGCCAGCAGAACGGGGGGTCAAGAGACCCAGTACTTC. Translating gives CASRTGGQETQYF.

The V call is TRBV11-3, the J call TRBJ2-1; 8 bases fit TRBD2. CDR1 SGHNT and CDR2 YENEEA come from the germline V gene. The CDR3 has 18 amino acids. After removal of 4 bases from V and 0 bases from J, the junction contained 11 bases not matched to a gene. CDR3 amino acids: CASSSPRGAQSSYNEQFF. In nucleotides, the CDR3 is TGTGCCAGCAGCTCTCCGCGGGGGGCCCAAAGCTCCTACAATGAGCAGTTCTTC.

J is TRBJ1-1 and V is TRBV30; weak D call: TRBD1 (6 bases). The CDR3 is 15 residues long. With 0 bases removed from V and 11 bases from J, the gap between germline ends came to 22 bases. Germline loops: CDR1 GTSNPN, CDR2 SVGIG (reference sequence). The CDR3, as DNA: TGTGCCTGGAGTGTACCAGGGGCCAGGGTAGGACGGGCTTTCTTT. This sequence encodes CAWSVPGARVGRAFF.

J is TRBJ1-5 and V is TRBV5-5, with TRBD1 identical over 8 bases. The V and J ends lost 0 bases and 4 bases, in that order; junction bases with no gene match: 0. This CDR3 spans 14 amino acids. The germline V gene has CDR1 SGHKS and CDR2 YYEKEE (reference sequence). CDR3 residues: CASSLGTGNQPQHF. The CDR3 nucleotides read TGTGCCAGCAGCTTGGGGACAGGGAATCAGCCCCAGCATTTT.